This entry describes one T cell receptor (beta chain). No antigen is known for it. The CDR3 consists of 17 residues. V lost 0 bases, J lost 10 bases, and 14 bases stayed unmatched. Germline CDR1 and CDR2: SGHNT and YYREEE (reference sequence). The sample comes from a study of T cells after posttransplantation cyclophosphamide. Broader study findings: After PTCy, TRB diversity resembled that of CNI/methotrexate controls.

Method: immunoSEQ multiplex PCR; TCRdb's copy keeps in-frame clones and lacks some. There are about 66,000 clones in the sample; 90% to 95% occur only once, and approximately 2.7% lies in the top ten. The J gene is TRBJ2-1, the V gene TRBV5-4, with 9 positions matching TRBD2. The sequenced sample was PBMCs. The receptor's source is a woman under 40 in good health and a related stem cell transplant donor. CDR3 nucleotides: TGTGCCAGCAGCTTGGAGGTCCTAGCGGGGTTCACTGGGGAGCAGTTCTTC. This encodes CASSLEVLAGFTGEQFF.